The source of this T cell receptor (beta chain) is a study of T cells in localized non-small cell lung cancer. There are 15 residues in the CDR3. Deletions cut 4 bases from V and 4 bases from J, with 17 bases between. The germline V gene encodes CDR1 SGHDT and CDR2 YYEEEE. Libraries were prepared by immunoSEQ multiplex PCR; TCRdb keeps only in-frame clonotypes and omits some of them. The repertoire includes tens of thousands of clones, about 80% of them detected once, and just under 20% sits in the top ten. The sequence was obtained from a female donor over 55 with stage II squamous cell lung carcinoma. The chain has TRBV5-6 and TRBJ1-2; D is uncertain. The material was peripheral blood, obtained before any cancer treatment. The CDR3 loop is CASSPPGGSGYGYTF. In nucleotides, the CDR3 is TGTGCCAGCAGCCCCCCCGGAGGGAGCGGCTATGGCTACACCTTC.